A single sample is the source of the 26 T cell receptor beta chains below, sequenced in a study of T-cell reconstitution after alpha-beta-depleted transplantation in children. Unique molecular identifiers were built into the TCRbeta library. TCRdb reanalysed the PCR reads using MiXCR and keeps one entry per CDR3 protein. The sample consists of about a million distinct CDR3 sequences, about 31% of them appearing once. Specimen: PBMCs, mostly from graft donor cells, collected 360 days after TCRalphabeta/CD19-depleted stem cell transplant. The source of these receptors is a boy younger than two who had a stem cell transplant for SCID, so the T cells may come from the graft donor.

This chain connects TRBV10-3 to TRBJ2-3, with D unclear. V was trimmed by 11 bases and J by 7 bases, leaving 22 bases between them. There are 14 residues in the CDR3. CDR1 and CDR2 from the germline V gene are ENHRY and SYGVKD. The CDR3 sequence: CAVADPETDHTQYF. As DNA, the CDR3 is TGTGCCGTCGCGGACCCCGAGACCGACCATACGCAGTATTTT.

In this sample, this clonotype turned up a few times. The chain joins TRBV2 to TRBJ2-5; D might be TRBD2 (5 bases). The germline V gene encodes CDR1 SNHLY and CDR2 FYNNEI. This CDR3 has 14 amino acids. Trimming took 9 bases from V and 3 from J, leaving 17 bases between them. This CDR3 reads CARSKGTREETQYF. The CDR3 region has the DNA TGTGCCAGATCAAAGGGTACGAGGGAAGAGACCCAGTACTTC.

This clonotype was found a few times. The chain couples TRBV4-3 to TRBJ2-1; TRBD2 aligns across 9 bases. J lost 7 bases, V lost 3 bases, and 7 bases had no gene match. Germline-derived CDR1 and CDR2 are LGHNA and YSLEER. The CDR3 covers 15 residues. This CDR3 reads CASSQTGTSSNEQFF. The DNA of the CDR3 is TGCGCCAGCAGCCAGACCGGGACTAGCAGTAATGAGCAGTTCTTC.

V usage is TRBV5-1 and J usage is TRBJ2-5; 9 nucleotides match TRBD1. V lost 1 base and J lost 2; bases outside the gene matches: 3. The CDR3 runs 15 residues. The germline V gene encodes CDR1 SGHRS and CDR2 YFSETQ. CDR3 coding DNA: TGCGCCAGCAGCTTGTACAGGGGGCAACAAGAGACCCAGTACTTC. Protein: CASSLYRGQQETQYF.

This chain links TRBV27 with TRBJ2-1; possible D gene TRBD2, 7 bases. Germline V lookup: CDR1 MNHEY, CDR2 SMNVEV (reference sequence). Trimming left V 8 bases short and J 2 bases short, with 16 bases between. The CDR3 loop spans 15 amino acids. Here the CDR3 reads CASLVRGPPYNEQFF. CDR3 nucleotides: TGTGCCAGCCTGGTGCGGGGGCCCCCCTACAATGAGCAGTTCTTC.

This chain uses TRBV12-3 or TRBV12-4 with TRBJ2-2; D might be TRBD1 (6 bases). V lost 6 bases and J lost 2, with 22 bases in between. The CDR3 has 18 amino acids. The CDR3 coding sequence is TGTGCCAGCAGCCCCTACCAGGGGACCTACCTTAACACCGGGGAGCTGTTTTTT. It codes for CASSPYQGTYLNTGELFF.

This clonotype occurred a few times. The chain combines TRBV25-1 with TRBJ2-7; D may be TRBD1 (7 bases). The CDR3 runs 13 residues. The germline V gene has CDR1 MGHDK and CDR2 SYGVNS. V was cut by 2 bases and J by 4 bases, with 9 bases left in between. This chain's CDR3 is CASSEAGGYEQYF. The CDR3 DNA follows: TGTGCCAGCAGTGAAGCAGGGGGGTACGAGCAGTACTTC.

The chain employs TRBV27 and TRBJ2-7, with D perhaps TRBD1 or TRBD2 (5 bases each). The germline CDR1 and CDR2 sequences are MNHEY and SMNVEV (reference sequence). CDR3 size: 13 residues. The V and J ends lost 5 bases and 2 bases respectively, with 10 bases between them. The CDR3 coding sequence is TGTGCCAGCAGTAGGGGAGTAACCTACGAGCAGTACTTC. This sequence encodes CASSRGVTYEQYF.

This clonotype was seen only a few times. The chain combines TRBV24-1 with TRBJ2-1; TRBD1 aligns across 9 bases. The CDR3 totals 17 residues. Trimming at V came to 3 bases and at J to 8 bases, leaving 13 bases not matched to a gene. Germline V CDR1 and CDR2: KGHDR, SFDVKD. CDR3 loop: CATSDPRGGTGFDEQFF. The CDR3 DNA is TGTGCCACCAGTGATCCAAGAGGTGGGACAGGGTTTGATGAGCAGTTCTTC.

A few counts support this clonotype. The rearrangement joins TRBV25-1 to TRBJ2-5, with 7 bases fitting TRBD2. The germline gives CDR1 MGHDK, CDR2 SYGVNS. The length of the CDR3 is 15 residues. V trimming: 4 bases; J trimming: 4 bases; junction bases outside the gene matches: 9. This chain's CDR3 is CASSVWEGLGETQYF. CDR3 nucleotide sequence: TGTGCCAGCAGTGTCTGGGAGGGGCTAGGAGAGACCCAGTACTTC.

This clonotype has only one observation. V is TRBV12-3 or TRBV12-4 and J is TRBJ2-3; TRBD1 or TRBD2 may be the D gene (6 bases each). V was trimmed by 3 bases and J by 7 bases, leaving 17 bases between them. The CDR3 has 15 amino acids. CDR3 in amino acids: CASSLRGAQGYTQYF. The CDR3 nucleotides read TGTGCCAGCAGTTTGAGGGGGGCGCAGGGTTATACGCAGTATTTT.

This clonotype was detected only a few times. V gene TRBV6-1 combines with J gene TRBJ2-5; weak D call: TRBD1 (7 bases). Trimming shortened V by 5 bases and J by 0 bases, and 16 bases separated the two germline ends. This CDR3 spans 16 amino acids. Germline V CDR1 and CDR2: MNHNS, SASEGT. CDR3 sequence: CASSNLRGAYQETQYF. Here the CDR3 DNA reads TGTGCCAGCAGTAATCTCAGGGGGGCTTACCAAGAGACCCAGTACTTC.

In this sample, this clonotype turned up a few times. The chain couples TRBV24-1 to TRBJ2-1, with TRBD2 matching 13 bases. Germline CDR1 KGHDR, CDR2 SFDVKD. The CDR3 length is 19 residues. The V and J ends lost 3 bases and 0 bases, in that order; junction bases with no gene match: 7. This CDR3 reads CATSDPGTSGANSYNEQFF. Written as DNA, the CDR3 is TGTGCCACCAGTGATCCGGGGACTAGCGGGGCAAACTCCTACAATGAGCAGTTCTTC.

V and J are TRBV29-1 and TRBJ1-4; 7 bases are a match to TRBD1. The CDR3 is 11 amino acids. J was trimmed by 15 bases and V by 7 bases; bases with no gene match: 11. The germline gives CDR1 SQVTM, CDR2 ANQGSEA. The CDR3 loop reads CSALTGTAVFF. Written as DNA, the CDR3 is TGCAGCGCACTAACCGGGACAGCCGTGTTTTTT.

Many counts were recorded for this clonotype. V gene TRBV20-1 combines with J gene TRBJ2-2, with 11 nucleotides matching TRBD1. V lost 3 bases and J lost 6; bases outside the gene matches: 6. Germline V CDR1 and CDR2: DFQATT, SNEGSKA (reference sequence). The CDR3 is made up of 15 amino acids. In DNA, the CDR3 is TGCAGTGCTAGGGTACCGGGACAGGGGGCCGGGGAGCTGTTTTTT. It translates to CSARVPGQGAGELFF.

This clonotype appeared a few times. The CDR3 reads CATSRGNVLQTQYF. The CDR3 DNA reads as TGTGCCACCAGCAGAGGGAACGTATTACAGACCCAGTACTTC. V usage is TRBV15 and J usage is TRBJ2-5, with D uncertain. This CDR3 comprises 14 residues. The germline V gene has CDR1 LNHNV and CDR2 YYDKDF (reference sequence). Trimming left V 1 base short and J 6 bases short, with 12 bases between.

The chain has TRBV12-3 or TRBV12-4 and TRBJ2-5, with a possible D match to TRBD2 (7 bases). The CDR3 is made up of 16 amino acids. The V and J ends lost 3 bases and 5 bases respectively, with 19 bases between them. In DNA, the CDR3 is TGTGCCAGCAGTTTTCTCAAATCGAGGGGGGGGGAGACCCAGTACTTC. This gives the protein CASSFLKSRGGETQYF.

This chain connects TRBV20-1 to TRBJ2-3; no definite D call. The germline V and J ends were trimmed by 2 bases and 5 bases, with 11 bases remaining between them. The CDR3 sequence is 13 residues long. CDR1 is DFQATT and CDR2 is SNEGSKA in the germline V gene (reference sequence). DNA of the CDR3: TGCAGTGCTAGAATAGCAAACGGAGATACGCAGTATTTT. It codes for CSARIANGDTQYF.

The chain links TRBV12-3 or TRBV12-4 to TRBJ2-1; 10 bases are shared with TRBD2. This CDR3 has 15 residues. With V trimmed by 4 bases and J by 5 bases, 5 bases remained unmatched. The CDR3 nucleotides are TGTGCCAGCAGTTCCCAGCGGGGGGGCCACAATGAGCAGTTCTTC. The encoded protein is CASSSQRGGHNEQFF.

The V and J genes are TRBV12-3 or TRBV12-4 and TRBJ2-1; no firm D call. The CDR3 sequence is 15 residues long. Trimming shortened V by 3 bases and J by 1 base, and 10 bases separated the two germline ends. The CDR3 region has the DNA TGTGCCAGCAGTTTTGCTAGAACTTCCTACAATGAGCAGTTCTTC. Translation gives CASSFARTSYNEQFF.

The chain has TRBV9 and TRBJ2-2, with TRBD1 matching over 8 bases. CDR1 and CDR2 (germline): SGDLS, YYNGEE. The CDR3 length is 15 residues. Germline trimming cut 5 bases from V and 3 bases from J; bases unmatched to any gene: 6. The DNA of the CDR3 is TGTGCCAGCAGGAAAGGGACAGGCTACACCGGGGAGCTGTTTTTT. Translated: CASRKGTGYTGELFF.

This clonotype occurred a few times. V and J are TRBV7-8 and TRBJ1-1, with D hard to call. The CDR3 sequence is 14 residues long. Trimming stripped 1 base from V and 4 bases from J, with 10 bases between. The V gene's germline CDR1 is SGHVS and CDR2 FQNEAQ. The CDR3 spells CASSLEVRSTEAFF. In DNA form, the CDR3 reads TGTGCCAGCAGCTTAGAAGTCCGGTCCACTGAAGCTTTCTTT.

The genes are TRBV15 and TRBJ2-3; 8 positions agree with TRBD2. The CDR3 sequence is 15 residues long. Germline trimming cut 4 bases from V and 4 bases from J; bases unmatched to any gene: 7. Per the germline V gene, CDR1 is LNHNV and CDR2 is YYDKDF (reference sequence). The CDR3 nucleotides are TGTGCCACCAGCACCAGGACTAGCATGGCAGATACGCAGTATTTT. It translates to CATSTRTSMADTQYF.

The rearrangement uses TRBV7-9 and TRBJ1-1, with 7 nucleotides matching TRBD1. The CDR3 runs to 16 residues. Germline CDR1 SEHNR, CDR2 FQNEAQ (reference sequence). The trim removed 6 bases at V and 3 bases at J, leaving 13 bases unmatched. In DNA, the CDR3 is TGTGCCAGCAGTCCCGCTCCTGGGACAGCTGACACTGAAGCTTTCTTT. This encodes CASSPAPGTADTEAFF. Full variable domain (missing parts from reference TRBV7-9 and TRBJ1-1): DTGVSQNPRHKITKRGQNVTFRCDPISEHNRLYWYRQTLGQGPEFLTYFQNEAQLEKSRLLSDRFSAERPKGSFSTLEIQRTEQGDSAMYLCASSPAPGTADTEAFFGQGTRLTVV.

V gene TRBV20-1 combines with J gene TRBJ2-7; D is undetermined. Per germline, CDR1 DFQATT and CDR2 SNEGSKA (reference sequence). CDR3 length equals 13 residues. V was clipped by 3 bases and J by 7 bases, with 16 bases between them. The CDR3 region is CSASLQSLGEQYF. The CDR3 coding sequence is TGCAGTGCTAGCCTCCAATCCCTCGGGGAGCAGTACTTC.

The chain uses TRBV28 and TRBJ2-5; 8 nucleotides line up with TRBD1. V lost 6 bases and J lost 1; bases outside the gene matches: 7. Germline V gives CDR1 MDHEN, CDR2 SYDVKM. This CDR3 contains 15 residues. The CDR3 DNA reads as TGTGCCAGCAGCGGACAGGGCGGCGGCCAAGAGACCCAGTACTTC. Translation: CASSGQGGGQETQYF.